Listed here is a single T cell receptor (beta chain). Its antigen is not known. This record comes from a study of blood T cells in healthy people across ages. General observations from the study: A conclusive naive versus antigen-experienced comparison was prevented by the unsorted PBMCs.

Using a J-beta primer mix together with a sample-barcoded 5' primer, a second PCR was run for about 6 to 12 cycles. Each cDNA was tagged by a template-switch adaptor containing 12 random nucleotides. TCRdb re-derived calls from the 5' RACE reads in MiXCR, one entry per CDR3 protein. The sample has 760,000 or so distinct CDR3 sequences, 20% to 30% seen once. These same records also appear under a second study, on T cells of mothers and their children. That report adds: Regardless of relatedness, pairs show thymic selection shaping TCR recombination output in a similar manner.

The source is a boy aged 5-17 years in good health. Material: blood.

The CDR3 nucleotides read TGTGCCAGCAGAACAGGGGCCGGGGCCTATAGCAATCAGCCCCAGCATTTT. Protein product: CASRTGAGAYSNQPQHF. The chain employs TRBV28 and TRBJ1-5; TRBD1 aligns across 7 bases. The V and J ends lost 6 bases and 0 bases, in that order; junction bases with no gene match: 11. This CDR3 has 17 residues. Germline-derived CDR1 and CDR2 are MDHEN and SYDVKM.